What follows is one T cell receptor (beta chain) and its context. The study ran its PCR with 60 Vbeta and 13 Jbeta primers. Profiling relied on immunoSEQ multiplex PCR, and the TCRdb table lists in-frame clones only, not all of them. Among around 130,000 clones listed, 66% were seen once. These data come from a study of cytomegalovirus exposure and HLA in healthy donors. Study details: There were some 380 genotyped donors. Of these, roughly 80% fell in the genetic ancestry cluster associated with self-reported Caucasian donors.

Trimming took off 2 bases at V and 5 bases at J, with 17 bases between the two ends. Germline assignment: CDR1 SGHDT and CDR2 YYEEEE. The CDR3 covers 15 residues. The clonotype comes from a man in his late teens or twenties in good health and CMV-seronegative. Sequenced input: PBMCs. The chain couples TRBV5-6 to TRBJ2-7; maybe TRBD1 (6 bases). This CDR3 is CASSFRVQGWNEQYF. Here the CDR3 DNA reads TGTGCCAGCAGCTTTAGGGTACAGGGATGGAACGAGCAGTACTTC.